This T cell receptor (beta chain) is drawn from a study of T-cell reconstitution after alpha-beta-depleted transplantation in children. A TCRbeta library incorporating unique molecular identifiers was prepared. MiXCR, run by TCRdb on the PCR reads, gives a single entry per CDR3 protein. This table holds 700,000 to 950,000 distinct CDR3 sequences, about 15% found once. The trim removed 0 bases at V and 5 bases at J, leaving 13 bases unmatched. Per the germline V gene, CDR1 is LGHDT and CDR2 is YNNKEL (reference sequence). The CDR3 contains 19 residues. V gene TRBV3-1 combines with J gene TRBJ2-5, with 12 bases fitting TRBD2. This receptor was taken from a male patient under 18 who had a stem cell transplant for acute lymphoblastic leukemia, so the T cells may come from the graft donor. The sample in question was PBMCs, mostly from graft donor cells, obtained 360 days after TCRalphabeta/CD19-depleted stem cell transplant. CDR3 in amino acids: CASSQDYRLAGEWGETQYF. The CDR3 coding sequence is TGTGCCAGCAGCCAAGATTATCGACTAGCGGGAGAGTGGGGGGAGACCCAGTACTTC.